This TCR beta chain appears in the sequencing data of a study of blood T cells in healthy people across ages. Study results and limitations: More naive CD4+ cells and higher diversity marked long-lived donors relative to aged donors.

For the second PCR, which ran for about 7 to 12 cycles, a sample-barcoded 5' primer and a J-beta primer mix were used. The template-switch adaptor, which had 12 random nucleotides, put a tag on each cDNA molecule. One entry per CDR3 protein results from TCRdb running MiXCR on the 5' RACE reads. This table holds 1.5 million to 2 million distinct CDR3 sequences, approximately 28% found once. Details on this clonotype: Its target is not known.

J was trimmed by 1 base and V by 4 bases; bases with no gene match: 4. Germline CDR1 reads LNHDA; CDR2 reads SQIVND (reference sequence). The CDR3 extends over 15 amino acids. The clonotype was recovered from a woman in her thirties in good health. The specimen sequenced was blood. The chain joins TRBV19 to TRBJ1-5; TRBD1 agrees at 7 bases. The CDR3 protein is CASSKSGQSNQPQHF. CDR3 DNA: TGTGCCAGTAGTAAGTCGGGACAGAGCAATCAGCCCCAGCATTTT.